This TCR beta chain appears in the sequencing data of a study of OX40 agonist ivuxolimab in advanced cancers. Turning to the study itself: Mean age 60 years, range roughly 23 to 79; roughly 80% male.

Of note for this clone: Its antigen remains unknown.

The CDR3 runs 15 residues. Trimming cost V 1 base and J 5 bases; bases outside gene matches: 6. The germline gives CDR1 SGHNT, CDR2 YENEEA. The cohort excluded patients with autoimmune disease history or systemic immunosuppression. Cycle 7 day 1, cycle 4 day 1, and baseline were the timepoints at which blood was sampled. The study's findings and limits: The CD4+ and CD8+ T cells in the blood had expanded clonally by week 6 at 0.1 to 3.0 mg/kg.

Here immunoSEQ multiplex PCR was the method, and the copy in TCRdb shows in-frame clones only, minus some. Found here are 76,000 or so clones, approximately 85% of them singletons; the top ten hold around 5.1%. The sequence was collected from an adult with an advanced solid tumor such as melanoma, head and neck, liver or kidney cancer. The chain recombines TRBV11-3 with TRBJ2-7; 9 positions match TRBD1. Material: CD4+ or CD8+ T cells sorted from blood, obtained in a trial of the OX40 agonist ivuxolimab. The DNA for the CDR3 is TGTGCCAGCAGCTTAGGGGGACAGGGTCTTCACGAGCAGTACTTC. Translation: CASSLGGQGLHEQYF.